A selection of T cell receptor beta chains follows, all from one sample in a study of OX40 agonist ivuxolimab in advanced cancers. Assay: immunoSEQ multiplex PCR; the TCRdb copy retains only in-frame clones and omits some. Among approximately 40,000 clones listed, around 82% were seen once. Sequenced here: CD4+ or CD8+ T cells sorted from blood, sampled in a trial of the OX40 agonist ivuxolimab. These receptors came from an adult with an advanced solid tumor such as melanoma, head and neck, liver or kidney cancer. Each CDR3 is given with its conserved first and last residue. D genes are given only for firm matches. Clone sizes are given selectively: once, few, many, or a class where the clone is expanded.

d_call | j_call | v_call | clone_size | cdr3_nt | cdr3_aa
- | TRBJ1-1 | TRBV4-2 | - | TGTGCCAGCAGCCAGCGGGGGGTTGGCACTGAAGCTTTCTTT | CASSQRGVGTEAFF
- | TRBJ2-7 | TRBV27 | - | TGTGCCAGCAGTTTATTCAGCGGCTACGAGCAGTACTTC | CASSLFSGYEQYF
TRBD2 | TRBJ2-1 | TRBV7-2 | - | TGTGCCAGCAGCTTACCGGGTCTAGCGGGGGGGGTTAATGAGCAGTTCTTC | CASSLPGLAGGVNEQFF
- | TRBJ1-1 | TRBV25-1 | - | TGTGCCAGCAGTGAGCAGGGAGGTTACACTGAAGCTTTCTTT | CASSEQGGYTEAFF
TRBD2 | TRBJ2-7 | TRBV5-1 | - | TGTGCCAGCACCCGCGGGGGGGACTACGAGCAGTACTTC | CASTRGGDYEQYF
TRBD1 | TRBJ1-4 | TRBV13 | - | TGTGCCAGCAGCTTAGGAGGCTGGGACAGCCGGAGGGAAAAACTGTTTTTT | CASSLGGWDSRREKLFF
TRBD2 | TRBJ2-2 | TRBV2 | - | TGTGCCAGCACAGCGGGAGCCGGGGAGCTGTTTTTT | CASTAGAGELFF
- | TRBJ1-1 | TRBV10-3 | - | TGTGCCATCCGGGGGGCAGGGTTATCTGAAAGTGAAGCTTTCTTT | CAIRGAGLSESEAFF
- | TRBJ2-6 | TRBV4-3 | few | TGCGCCAGCAGCCAGGGGTATGGGGCCAACGTCCTGACTTTC | CASSQGYGANVLTF
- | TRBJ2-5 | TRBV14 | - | TGTGCCAGCAGCCGGGGTTGGGCGTCTTTAGAGACCCAGTACTTC | CASSRGWASLETQYF
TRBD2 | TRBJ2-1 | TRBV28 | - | TGTGCCAGCAGCCATAGCGGGATAGAGCAGTTCTTC | CASSHSGIEQFF
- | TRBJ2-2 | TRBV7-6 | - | TGTGCCAGCAGCCCCACTGCGGCGAACACCGGGGAGCTGTTTTTT | CASSPTAANTGELFF
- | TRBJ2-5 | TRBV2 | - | TGTGCCAGCAGTGAAGAAACGGAGCAAGAGACCCAGTACTTC | CASSEETEQETQYF
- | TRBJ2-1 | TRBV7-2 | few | TGTGCCAGCAGCTTAGCGCGCCTAGCAGGGAGTGAGCAGTTCTTC | CASSLARLAGSEQFF
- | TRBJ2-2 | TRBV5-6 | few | TGTGCCAGCAGCGTACGAGGCACCGGGGAGCTGTTTTTT | CASSVRGTGELFF
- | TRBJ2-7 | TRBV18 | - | TGTGCCAGCTCACCAGAAATGAGCGGCAACTACGAGCAGTACTTC | CASSPEMSGNYEQYF
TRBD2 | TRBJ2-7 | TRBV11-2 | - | TGTGCCAGCAGCTTAGACCTAGCGGGAGGGCCCAAGGGGTACGAGCAGTACTTC | CASSLDLAGGPKGYEQYF
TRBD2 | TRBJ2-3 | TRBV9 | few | TGTGCCAGCAGCGTCGACCCGTTGCGGGAGGCCATGGATACGCAGTATTTT | CASSVDPLREAMDTQYF
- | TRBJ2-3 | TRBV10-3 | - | TGTGCCATCAGTGAAGCAATGAACACAGATACGCAGTATTTT | CAISEAMNTDTQYF
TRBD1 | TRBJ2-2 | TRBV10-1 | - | TGCGCCAGCAGTCCGGGACAGGGCCGTACCGGGGAGCTGTTTTTT | CASSPGQGRTGELFF
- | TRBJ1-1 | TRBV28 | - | TGTGCCAGCAGCTTGGTGGGCACTGAAGCTTTCTTT | CASSLVGTEAFF
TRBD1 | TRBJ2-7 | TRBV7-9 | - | TGTGCCAGCAGCACAACAGGGGTCTACGAGCAGTACTTC | CASSTTGVYEQYF
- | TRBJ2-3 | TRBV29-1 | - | TGCAGCTCCCGGGGGGCACCCACAGATACGCAGTATTTT | CSSRGAPTDTQYF
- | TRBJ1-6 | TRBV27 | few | TGTGCCAGCAGTTTATCCCGGACGGGGAATTCACCCCTCCACTTT | CASSLSRTGNSPLHF
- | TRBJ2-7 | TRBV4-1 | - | TGCGCCAGCAGCCAAGAGAGGTATTACGAGCAGTACTTC | CASSQERYYEQYF
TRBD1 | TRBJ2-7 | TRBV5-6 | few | TGTGCCAGCAGCGTAGGACAGGGATTTACCTACGAGCAGTACTTC | CASSVGQGFTYEQYF
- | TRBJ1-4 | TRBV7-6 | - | TGTGCCAGCAGCGCGGACAGTTATAATGAAAAACTGTTTTTT | CASSADSYNEKLFF
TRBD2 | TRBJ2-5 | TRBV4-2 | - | TGTGCCAGCAGCCTCCGGACTAGCGGGAGCACTCTTGGGGGAGAGACCCAGTACTTC | CASSLRTSGSTLGGETQYF
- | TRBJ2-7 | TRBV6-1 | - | TGTGCCAGCGGTCCTGAGCTTTACGAGCAGTACTTC | CASGPELYEQYF
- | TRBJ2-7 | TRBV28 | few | TGTGCCAGCAGTTGGGGCCAATACGCCGAGCAGTACTTC | CASSWGQYAEQYF
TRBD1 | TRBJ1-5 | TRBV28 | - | TGTGCCACCGAACAGGGGGCGAACCCTGACAATCAGCCCCAGCATTTT | CATEQGANPDNQPQHF
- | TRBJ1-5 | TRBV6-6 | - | TGTGCCAGCAGTTATCGCAGATATCAGCCCCAGCATTTT | CASSYRRYQPQHF
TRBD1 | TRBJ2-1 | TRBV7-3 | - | TGTGCCAGCAGCTTAACCTGGGACAGTTACAATGAGCAGTTCTTC | CASSLTWDSYNEQFF
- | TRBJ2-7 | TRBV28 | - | TGTGCCAGCAGTTCCCTGGACAGCGAACTCTACGAGCAGTACTTC | CASSSLDSELYEQYF
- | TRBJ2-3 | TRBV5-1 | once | TGCGCCAGCAGCTTCCTTGCCGTGGGCACAGATACGCAGTATTTT | CASSFLAVGTDTQYF
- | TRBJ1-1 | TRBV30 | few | TGTGCCTGGAGTACCCCGGAATTGTGGGGAACTGAAGCTTTCTTT | CAWSTPELWGTEAFF
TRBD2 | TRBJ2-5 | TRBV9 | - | TGTGCCAGCAGCGTAGCGGGGGAAAGCGGGAGGGCCGTTTTTGCGGAGACCCAGTACTTC | CASSVAGESGRAVFAETQYF
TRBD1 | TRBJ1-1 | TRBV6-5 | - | TGTGCCAGCAGTCAGGGGGCCGGTACTGAAGCTTTCTTT | CASSQGAGTEAFF
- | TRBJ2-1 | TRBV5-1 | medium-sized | TGCGCCAGCAGCTTGGGGTTTGGGGGTAGCTCCTACAATGAGCAGTTCTTC | CASSLGFGGSSYNEQFF
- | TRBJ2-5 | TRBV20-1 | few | TGCAGTGCTACAGTCAGAGAGACCCAGTACTTC | CSATVRETQYF
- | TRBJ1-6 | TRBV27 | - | TGTGCCAGCAGTTTCCAGGGGACTAATTCACCCCTCCACTTT | CASSFQGTNSPLHF
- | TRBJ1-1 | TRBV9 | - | TGTGCCAGCAGCGTCGGTGGGGAGACCGAAGCTTTCTTT | CASSVGGETEAFF
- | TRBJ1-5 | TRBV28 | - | TGTGCCAGCAGTTTGGAGGGCTTGAGCAATCAGCCCCAGCATTTT | CASSLEGLSNQPQHF
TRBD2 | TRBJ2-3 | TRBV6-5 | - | TGTGCCAGCAGCCCTAGCGGGGGGCTCACAGATACGCAGTATTTT | CASSPSGGLTDTQYF
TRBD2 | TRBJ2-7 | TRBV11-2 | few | TGTGCCAGCAGCTTTGGAGCGGGGGGATCCTACGAGCAGTACTTC | CASSFGAGGSYEQYF
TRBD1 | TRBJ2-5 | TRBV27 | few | TGTGCCAGCAGTCCCGGGACAGGGGTTACGGAGACCCAGTACTTC | CASSPGTGVTETQYF